The T cell receptor beta chain described here comes from a study of cytotoxic CD8 clonotypes in ibrutinib-treated CLL. Study details: Of the patients, about a dozen were relapsed/refractory, under 16 treatment-naive and around 17 IGHV unmutated.

The CDR3 consists of 12 residues. Per germline, CDR1 SNHLY and CDR2 FYNNEI. V was clipped by 6 bases and J by 4 bases, with 9 bases between them. The sample holds one count of this clone. Its cognate antigen is unknown. Profiling relied on immunoSEQ multiplex PCR, and the TCRdb table lists in-frame clones only, not all of them. The profile shows 150,000 or so clones, 80% to 90% of them singletons. Study results and limitations: In comparison with age-matched healthy donors, baseline clonality was higher and tracked circulating CD8+ T-cell counts. Sustained-remission patients were sampled at one set of times and progressing patients at different ones.

The source of this sequence is a human donor with chronic lymphocytic leukemia. J is TRBJ1-2 and V is TRBV2; D not certain. Material: PBMCs, obtained after 24 months of ibrutinib treatment. For the CDR3, the DNA is TGTGCCAGCAGGGCACAGTCCTATGGCTACACCTTC. Protein: CASRAQSYGYTF. The variable domain in full, with the rest retrieved from reference TRBV2 and TRBJ1-2, is EPEVTQTPSHQVTQMGQEVILRCVPISNHLYFYWYRQILGQKVEFLVSFYNNEISEKSEIFDDQFSVERPDGSNFTLKIRSTKLEDSAMYFCASRAQSYGYTFGSGTRLTVV.